The 19 T cell receptor beta chains listed next were all sequenced from one sample in a study of shared clonotypes between healthy human individuals (dated by TCRdb to the early 2020s). The receptor library was made with the immunoSEQ multiplex PCR assay. Not all clones reach the TCRdb copy of this immuneACCESS table, which keeps in-frame sequences only. Checked studies attribute under half of the gap to unresolved V genes and leave the rest unexplained. Recorded for this sample are about 470,000 clones; roughly three quarters of them occurred a single time. In total, the top ten clones hold 13% of the sample. The sample consisted of PBMCs. These receptor sequences come from a woman between 40 and 55 years old in good health. Some clones in this sample may be carry-over from other donors' samples.

This rearrangement joins TRBV28 to TRBJ2-7; 8 bases match TRBD1. The CDR3 covers 13 residues. V lost 8 bases and J lost 2; bases outside the gene matches: 5. Germline assignment: CDR1 MDHEN and CDR2 SYDVKM. Here the CDR3 reads CASLGDRTYEQYF. The DNA for the CDR3 is TGTGCCAGCCTCGGGGACAGGACCTACGAGCAGTACTTC.

The V gene is TRBV28, the J gene TRBJ1-2; D remains unclear. V lost 3 bases and J lost 4, with 9 bases in between. The CDR3 covers 13 residues. Germline-derived CDR1 and CDR2 are MDHEN and SYDVKM. CDR3 sequence (DNA): TGTGCCAGCAGTTTGCAGCGCACCTATGGCTACACCTTC. It encodes CASSLQRTYGYTF.

The CDR3 spells CASSLEQGPISGNTIYF. CDR3 DNA sequence: TGTGCCAGCAGCTTAGAACAGGGCCCTATTTCTGGAAACACCATATATTTT. The chain employs TRBV5-8 and TRBJ1-3; tentatively, D is TRBD1 (6 bases). V shed 2 bases and J shed 1 base, with 16 bases lying between them. CDR1 is SGHTS, CDR2 YDEGEE, per germline. This CDR3 has 17 amino acids.

The chain combines TRBV19 with TRBJ1-2, with 9 bases aligning to TRBD1. The CDR3 has 12 amino acids. J lost 8 bases, V lost 3 bases, and 1 base had no gene match. Germline V lookup: CDR1 LNHDA, CDR2 SQIVND (reference sequence). CDR3 in amino acids: CASSMDRGGYTF. The DNA for the CDR3 is TGTGCCAGTAGTATGGACAGGGGAGGCTACACCTTC.

The chain recombines TRBV29-1 with TRBJ1-1; D not certain. The germline gives CDR1 SQVTM, CDR2 ANQGSEA. This CDR3 is 13 amino acids long. V lost 7 bases, J lost 0 bases, and 12 bases lay in between. The chain's CDR3 is CSARTSMNTEAFF. CDR3 nucleotides: TGCAGCGCCAGGACCTCAATGAACACTGAAGCTTTCTTT.

This chain joins TRBV10-3 and TRBJ1-2, with D unresolved. CDR1 is ENHRY and CDR2 is SYGVKD in the germline V gene. The CDR3 runs 13 residues. Trimming took off 0 bases at V and 4 bases at J, with 6 bases between the two ends. CDR3 sequence (DNA): TGTGCCATCAGTGAGTCCTCTTCCTATGGCTACACCTTC. It encodes CAISESSSYGYTF.

The chain has TRBV28 and TRBJ2-1; 7 nucleotides agree with TRBD2. The CDR3 spans 15 residues. Looked up from germline, CDR1 is MDHEN and CDR2 is SYDVKM. V gave up 7 bases and J gave up 4 bases; unmatched junction bases: 10. Here the CDR3 DNA reads TGTGCCAGCAAACCCAGCGGGACGGGGTACAATGAGCAGTTCTTC. It codes for CASKPSGTGYNEQFF. Variable domain in full (rest from reference TRBV28 and TRBJ2-1): DVKVTQSSRYLVKRTGEKVFLECVQDMDHENMFWYRQDPGLGLRLIYFSYDVKMKEKGDIPEGYSVSREKKERFSLILESASTNQTSMYLCASKPSGTGYNEQFFGPGTRLTVL.

The chain couples TRBV28 to TRBJ2-3; TRBD1 matches 7 bases. After removal of 2 bases from V and 6 bases from J, the junction contained 17 bases not matched to a gene. This CDR3 contains 18 residues. Germline assignment: CDR1 MDHEN and CDR2 SYDVKM. DNA of the CDR3: TGTGCCAGCAGTTTAAACCCGCAAATCCGCGGACAGGAGGATACGCAGTATTTT. Translating gives CASSLNPQIRGQEDTQYF.

V is TRBV2 and J is TRBJ2-5; 7 positions match TRBD2. Germline V gene data show CDR1 as SNHLY and CDR2 as FYNNEI. This CDR3 is 17 amino acids long. J was trimmed by 0 bases and V by 6 bases; bases with no gene match: 13. Here the CDR3 reads CASSDPGLPRYQETQYF. The CDR3 region has the DNA TGTGCCAGCAGCGACCCGGGACTACCAAGGTACCAAGAGACCCAGTACTTC.

V is TRBV18 and J is TRBJ1-1; D is unresolved. The CDR3 spans 14 residues. The germline V and J ends were trimmed by 5 bases and 1 base, with 11 bases remaining between them. Germline V gene lookup returns CDR1 KGHSH and CDR2 LQKENI. This CDR3 reads CASSADGGNTEAFF. CDR3 nucleotide sequence: TGTGCCAGCTCAGCGGACGGCGGGAACACTGAAGCTTTCTTT.

This rearrangement joins TRBV30 to TRBJ2-3; D possibly corresponds to TRBD2 (5 bases). The V end was cut by 7 bases, the J end by 2 bases, with 16 bases between. This CDR3 has 14 amino acids. Germline CDR1 GTSNPN, CDR2 SVGIG (reference sequence). CDR3 region: CALTGLAVTDTQYF. CDR3 coding DNA: TGTGCCTTGACTGGGCTAGCCGTCACAGATACGCAGTATTTT.

This clone was observed at least ten times. The V gene is TRBV2, the J gene TRBJ2-7; D gene unclear. Germline V gene sequence: CDR1 SNHLY, CDR2 FYNNEI. The CDR3 has 13 amino acids. V was pared by 3 bases and J by 4 bases, with 10 bases between. CDR3 residues: CASSDRQPYEQYF. Here the CDR3 DNA reads TGTGCCAGCAGTGATAGGCAACCTTACGAGCAGTACTTC.

The chain has TRBV11-2 and TRBJ2-2; tentatively, D is TRBD1 or TRBD2 (5 bases each). Per germline, CDR1 SGHAT and CDR2 FQNNGV. The ends were cut back, 6 bases at V and 4 bases at J, with 12 bases in the middle. This CDR3 comprises 14 residues. CDR3 nucleotides: TGTGCCAGCAGGGGGGACCCGGGCACCGGGGAGCTGTTTTTT. Protein: CASRGDPGTGELFF.

The rearrangement links TRBV30 to TRBJ1-2; no clear D. V lost 0 bases and J lost 7, with 9 bases in between. The CDR3 consists of 12 residues. CDR1 is GTSNPN, CDR2 SVGIG, per germline (reference sequence). Here the CDR3 DNA reads TGTGCCTGGAGTGTAACGGAATCTGGCTACACCTTC. This codes for CAWSVTESGYTF.

This clone has only a few counts. The chain uses TRBV5-1 and TRBJ2-2, with D perhaps being TRBD1 or TRBD2 (6 bases each). Per germline, CDR1 SGHRS and CDR2 YFSETQ. The ends were cut back, 4 bases at V and 6 bases at J, with 16 bases in the middle. The CDR3 covers 15 residues. The CDR3 region has the DNA TGCGCCAGCAGCGCCGGGGGCCCCAACGCCGGGGAGCTGTTTTTT. It codes for CASSAGGPNAGELFF.

DNA for the CDR3: TGCGCCAGCAGCCAAGACGGGGCGGGGAAAATCACCGGGGAGCTGTTTTTT. Its translation: CASSQDGAGKITGELFF. The chain couples TRBV4-1 to TRBJ2-2, with D possibly TRBD2 on 6 matching bases. The germline V and J ends were trimmed by 0 bases and 4 bases, with 15 bases remaining between them. CDR1 is MGHRA, CDR2 YSYEKL, per germline. This CDR3 has 17 residues.

The gene calls are TRBV18 and TRBJ1-1, with unresolved D. V shed 0 bases and J shed 8 bases, with 16 bases lying between them. CDR1 is KGHSH, CDR2 LQKENI, per germline. This CDR3 contains 15 residues. CDR3 in amino acids: CASSPPSLAHSEAFF. CDR3 in DNA: TGTGCCAGCTCACCACCGTCTCTTGCCCACTCGGAAGCTTTCTTT.

The chain employs TRBV11-2 and TRBJ2-3; unclear D gene. The CDR3 covers 12 residues. The V gene lost 1 base and the J gene lost 6 bases, with 5 bases spanning the gap. Looked up from germline, CDR1 is SGHAT and CDR2 is FQNNGV. CDR3 in DNA: TGTGCCAGCAGCTTAGTAGCTGATACGCAGTATTTT. The encoded protein is CASSLVADTQYF.

This clone was seen a few times. The chain links TRBV5-1 to TRBJ2-1; D possibly corresponds to TRBD2 (6 bases). The CDR3 covers 15 residues. The germline CDR1 and CDR2 sequences are SGHRS and YFSETQ. Trimming cost V 1 base and J 4 bases, with 12 bases left between them. The CDR3 loop is CASSLQPGDYNEQFF. CDR3 coding DNA: TGCGCCAGCAGCTTGCAACCGGGGGATTACAATGAGCAGTTCTTC.